These T cell receptor beta chains were read from a single sample in a study of graft-versus-host responses after intestinal transplantation. Their target antigens are unknown. Profiling relied on immunoSEQ multiplex PCR, and the TCRdb table lists in-frame clones only, not all of them. The sample has roughly 120,000 clones, around 96% seen once; the top ten hold about 3.3%. This sample comprised unstimulated CD8+ T cells sorted from spleen or lymph node cells, obtained before intestinal transplant. These receptors originate from a human donor who received an intestinal transplant. CDR3s include the opening cysteine and the closing phenylalanine or tryptophan. D genes are given only for firm matches.

v_gene,j_gene,d_gene,CDR3nt,CDR3aa
TRBV19,TRBJ2-7,NA,TGTGCCAGTAGTATAAGGGCTCATTTAACCTACGAGCAGTACTTC,CASSIRAHLTYEQYF
TRBV21-1,TRBJ1-1,NA,TGTGCCAGCAGCAAATATGTAAGCATGAACACTGAAGCTTTCTTT,CASSKYVSMNTEAFF
TRBV9,TRBJ2-3,TRBD2,TGTGCCAGCAGCCCCGAAGCGGGAGTTCGTACAGATACGCAGTATTTT,CASSPEAGVRTDTQYF
TRBV28,TRBJ1-2,TRBD1,TGTGCCAGCAGTTCCGTACAGGGGGGAAACTATGGCTACACCTTC,CASSSVQGGNYGYTF
TRBV15,TRBJ2-5,NA,TGTGCCACCAGCAGAGATCGAGGCGGTGAGACCCAGTACTTC,CATSRDRGGETQYF
TRBV7-9,TRBJ1-1,NA,TGTGCCAGCAGCCCGACAGTGAACACTGAAGCTTTCTTT,CASSPTVNTEAFF
TRBV4-2,TRBJ2-7,TRBD2,TGTGCCAGCAGTCCTCATTTAGCGGGAGGGCCCCCAAAGTTTTACGAGCAGTACTTC,CASSPHLAGGPPKFYEQYF
TRBV7-6,TRBJ2-3,TRBD2,TGTGCCAGCAGTGGACTAGCGGGAGGCACAGATACGCAGTATTTT,CASSGLAGGTDTQYF
TRBV4-1,TRBJ2-2,NA,TGCGCCAGCAGCCAAGAGGGGTTCCCCTACACCGGGGAGCTGTTTTTT,CASSQEGFPYTGELFF
TRBV4-3,TRBJ2-3,NA,TGCGCCAGCAGCCAAGACTCGTGGGGCACGCAGTATTTT,CASSQDSWGTQYF
TRBV11-2,TRBJ2-1,TRBD2,TGTGCCAGCAGCTCGCCTACTAGCGGGAGGGGCGGTGAGCAGTTCTTC,CASSSPTSGRGGEQFF